These 26 T cell receptor beta chains were all obtained from the same sample, sequenced in a study of vaccination effects on CD4 cells after COVID-19. Under the ViraFEST assay, PBMC were stimulated with viral peptide pools so that antigen-specific CD4+ T cells expanded. Sequencing was performed afterwards. Once cultured for under 11 days, the cells underwent separation to obtain CD4+ T cells. Neither prior SARS-CoV-2 infection nor positive nucleocapsid antibodies were present in the vaccine recipients. Sequencing used immunoSEQ multiplex PCR; TCRdb keeps in-frame clones, though not all of them. The repertoire holds more than 20,000 clones, approximately 70% seen once, with about 8.9% in the top ten. Their antigen targets remain unknown. This specimen was CD4+ T cells from PBMCs cultured with HCoV-NL63 spike peptides, taken before COVID-19 vaccination. These TCRs come from a human donor who received a COVID-19 vaccine.

The V call is TRBV11-2, the J call TRBJ2-6; 7 nucleotides line up with TRBD1. Germline CDR1 and CDR2: SGHAT and FQNNGV. V was pared by 5 bases and J by 1 base, with 8 bases of the junction left unmatched. The CDR3 length is 17 residues. The CDR3 is CASSPRTGTSGANVLTF. CDR3 coding DNA: TGTGCCAGCAGCCCCCGGACAGGAACTTCTGGGGCCAACGTCCTGACTTTC.

The chain carries TRBV15 and TRBJ1-6, with a tentative D call TRBD1 (5 bases). Germline-derived CDR1 and CDR2 are LNHNV and YYDKDF (reference sequence). The CDR3 runs to 14 residues. Trimming removed 0 bases from V and 8 bases from J, with 8 bases in between. The CDR3 loop reads CATSRETAYSPLHF. Here the CDR3 DNA reads TGTGCCACCAGCAGAGAGACAGCGTATTCACCCCTCCACTTT.

The V call is TRBV23-1, the J call TRBJ2-1, with D possibly matching TRBD2 (6 bases). TRBV23-1 is marked as an open reading frame, function uncertain. The V and J ends lost 3 bases and 5 bases respectively, with 17 bases between them. This CDR3 is built from 16 residues. CDR3 in DNA: TGCGCCAGCAGTCACAAACTAGCAAGCGGTAACAATGAGCAGTTCTTC. Its protein is CASSHKLASGNNEQFF.

This chain uses TRBV11-2 with TRBJ1-2; 11 bases map to TRBD1. Germline V CDR1 and CDR2: SGHAT, FQNNGV. V trimming: 2 bases; J trimming: 7 bases; junction bases outside the gene matches: 12. The CDR3 spans 17 residues. CDR3 nucleotide sequence: TGTGCCAGCAGCTTACTTAAACAGGACAGGGGGCGCGGTGGCTACACCTTC. Its translation: CASSLLKQDRGRGGYTF.

This chain connects TRBV19 to TRBJ1-4; 7 nucleotides align to TRBD1. Germline CDR1 and CDR2: LNHDA and SQIVND (reference sequence). The junction had 8 bases not matched to a gene; V was cut back by 6 bases and J by 7 bases. The CDR3 has 14 residues. For the CDR3, the DNA is TGTGCCAGTAGGCAGACAGGGAGTGGTGAAAAACTGTTTTTT. The encoded protein is CASRQTGSGEKLFF.

This clone came up a few times. The rearrangement joins TRBV7-9 to TRBJ2-1; 7 bases are shared with TRBD1. V shed 5 bases, J shed 8 bases, and the junction held 9 bases outside the gene matches. Germline V gene lookup returns CDR1 SEHNR and CDR2 FQNEAQ (reference sequence). This CDR3 has 14 amino acids. The CDR3 sequence: CASSPRQGRDEQFF. Here the CDR3 DNA reads TGTGCCAGCAGCCCGAGACAGGGCCGAGATGAGCAGTTCTTC.

CDR3 residues: CASSVDRDEAFF. The CDR3 region has the DNA TGCGCCAGCAGTGTGGACAGGGATGAAGCTTTCTTT. The chain links TRBV5-1 to TRBJ1-1, with 8 bases identical to TRBD1. The CDR3 contains 12 residues. V shed 5 bases, J shed 7 bases, and the junction held 4 bases outside the gene matches. The germline CDR1 and CDR2 sequences are SGHRS and YFSETQ.

This chain joins TRBV7-9 and TRBJ1-4, with D hard to call. From germline, CDR1 is SEHNR and CDR2 FQNEAQ (reference sequence). CDR3 length equals 14 residues. The V gene lost 4 bases and the J gene lost 1 base, with 7 bases spanning the gap. CDR3 bases: TGTGCCAGCAGCTCCCGCATAACTAATGAAAAACTGTTTTTT. Translated: CASSSRITNEKLFF.

The chain links TRBV29-1 to TRBJ2-3; D possibly corresponds to TRBD1 (6 bases). Germline CDR1 reads SQVTM; CDR2 reads ANQGSEA. V was clipped by 3 bases and J by 3 bases, with 22 bases between them. This CDR3 is built from 17 residues. CDR3 in amino acids: CSVDYWPPQGRTDTQYF. The CDR3, as DNA: TGCAGCGTTGACTACTGGCCCCCACAGGGAAGGACAGATACGCAGTATTTT.

In its sample, this clone ranks as medium-sized (0.01 to 0.1%). The chain uses TRBV19 and TRBJ1-2; TRBD1 matches at 7 bases. Germline CDR1 LNHDA, CDR2 SQIVND (reference sequence). V lost 4 bases to trimming and J lost 0 bases; unmatched junction nucleotides: 5. The CDR3 is 15 residues long. The CDR3: CASSTRDSANYGYTF. The CDR3 DNA reads as TGTGCCAGTAGTACCCGGGACAGCGCTAACTATGGCTACACCTTC.

This rearrangement joins TRBV19 to TRBJ1-6; 7 bases match TRBD1. Germline CDR1 reads LNHDA; CDR2 reads SQIVND (reference sequence). V lost 6 bases, J lost 10 bases, and 9 bases stayed unmatched. CDR3 length: 14 amino acids. The CDR3 DNA reads TGTGCCAGTAGATACGGACAGGTAGTATCACCCCTCCACTTT. It encodes CASRYGQVVSPLHF.

Here the CDR3 reads CASTRDGSNYGYTF. CDR3 in DNA: TGTGCCAGTACGAGGGACGGTTCTAACTATGGCTACACCTTC. This chain uses TRBV19 with TRBJ1-2; D possibly corresponds to TRBD1 (5 bases). CDR1 and CDR2 from the germline V gene are LNHDA and SQIVND (reference sequence). V gave up 7 bases and J gave up 0 bases, with 12 bases separating them. The CDR3 is 14 amino acids. Full variable domain (outside the CDR3, taken from reference TRBV19 and TRBJ1-2): DGGITQSPKYLFRKEGQNVTLSCEQNLNHDAMYWYRQDPGQGLRLIYYSQIVNDFQKGDIAEGYSVSREKKESFPLTVTSAQKNPTAFYLCASTRDGSNYGYTFGSGTRLTVV.

The J gene is TRBJ1-6, the V gene TRBV2, with 7 bases aligning to TRBD1. The germline V gene encodes CDR1 SNHLY and CDR2 FYNNEI. CDR3 length equals 15 residues. V shed 5 bases, J shed 9 bases, and the junction held 10 bases outside the gene matches. CDR3 residues: CASSNRGTGGSPLHF. The DNA of the CDR3 is TGTGCCAGCAGTAACAGGGGCACGGGGGGTTCACCCCTCCACTTT.

This clone was observed a few times. The gene calls are TRBV4-1 and TRBJ1-4; tentative D call: TRBD1 (5 bases). This CDR3 spans 15 amino acids. Between the trimmed V and J ends, which lost 2 bases and 7 bases, there was a span of 14 bases. Germline V CDR1 and CDR2: MGHRA, YSYEKL. This CDR3 is CASSQSTGGVEKLFF. As DNA, the CDR3 is TGCGCCAGCAGCCAATCTACGGGAGGGGTTGAAAAACTGTTTTTT.

The chain uses TRBV6-5 and TRBJ1-3; D not resolved. Germline V gene lookup returns CDR1 MNHEY and CDR2 SVGAGI. V lost 2 bases and J 2 bases, leaving 10 bases between the germline ends. The CDR3 covers 15 residues. CDR3 sequence reads: CASSYVGLAGNTIYF. In nucleotides, the CDR3 is TGTGCCAGCAGTTACGTCGGGCTAGCTGGAAACACCATATATTTT.

The V and J genes are TRBV7-2 and TRBJ1-1; no firm D call. Per the germline V gene, CDR1 is SGHTA and CDR2 is FQGNSA. V lost 5 bases to trimming and J lost 1 base, with 8 bases between them. The CDR3 has 13 amino acids. Written as DNA, the CDR3 is TGTGCCAGCAGCCCTTGGCGGAACACTGAAGCTTTCTTT. It codes for CASSPWRNTEAFF.

V is TRBV18 and J is TRBJ2-1; TRBD2 matches at 7 bases. The CDR3 contains 16 residues. Unmatched junction bases numbered 8, after V lost 5 bases and J lost 1 base. Germline V gene lookup returns CDR1 KGHSH and CDR2 LQKENI. The DNA of the CDR3 is TGTGCCAGCTCAAGCCCCTTAGCGGGTTCCTACAATGAGCAGTTCTTC. Protein: CASSSPLAGSYNEQFF.

CDR3: CASSVGTSENTDTQYF. CDR3 nucleotide sequence: TGTGCCAGCAGCGTAGGGACTAGTGAGAACACAGATACGCAGTATTTT. The chain combines TRBV9 with TRBJ2-3; the match to TRBD2 covers 7 bases. The junction had 6 bases not matched to a gene; V was cut back by 0 bases and J by 2 bases. The CDR3 consists of 16 residues. The germline V gene has CDR1 SGDLS and CDR2 YYNGEE. Together with reference TRBV9 and TRBJ2-3, the CDR3 gives the full variable domain: DSGVTQTPKHLITATGQRVTLRCSPRSGDLSVYWYQQSLDQGLQFLIQYYNGEERAKGNILERFSAQQFPDLHSELNLSSLELGDSALYFCASSVGTSENTDTQYFGPGTRLTVL.

The genes are TRBV11-3 and TRBJ1-1; TRBD1 matches 7 bases. Germline loops: CDR1 SGHNT, CDR2 YENEEA. CDR3 length: 14 residues. Germline trimming cut 5 bases from V and 4 bases from J; bases unmatched to any gene: 7. In nucleotides, the CDR3 is TGTGCCAGCAGCGTCCAGGGGGTCGGCACTGAAGCTTTCTTT. It specifies CASSVQGVGTEAFF.

In DNA form, the CDR3 reads TGTGCCAGCAGCTTGGCCGGGGCTCCCAATGAGCAGTTCTTC. The encoded protein is CASSLAGAPNEQFF. This chain uses TRBV5-5 with TRBJ2-1; perhaps D is TRBD1 or TRBD2 (5 bases each). V lost 0 bases and J 6 bases, leaving 10 bases between the germline ends. This CDR3 has 14 amino acids. CDR1 is SGHKS and CDR2 is YYEKEE in the germline V gene (reference sequence). The variable domain in full, with the rest retrieved from reference TRBV5-5 and TRBJ2-1, is DAGVTQSPTHLIKTRGQQVTLRCSPISGHKSVSWYQQVLGQGPQFIFQYYEKEERGRGNFPDRFSARQFPNYSSELNVNALLLGDSALYLCASSLAGAPNEQFFGPGTRLTVL.

The J gene is TRBJ2-3, the V gene TRBV9; 10 bases fit TRBD2. The CDR3 is 15 amino acids. Trimming cost V 0 bases and J 3 bases; bases outside gene matches: 1. Germline CDR1 SGDLS, CDR2 YYNGEE. CDR3 amino acids: CASSVVSGGTDTQYF. CDR3 nucleotides: TGTGCCAGCAGCGTAGTTAGCGGGGGGACAGATACGCAGTATTTT.

This clone was seen a single time. The rearrangement joins TRBV2 to TRBJ2-7; no firm D call. CDR1 SNHLY and CDR2 FYNNEI come from the germline V gene. With 6 bases removed from V and 0 bases from J, the gap between germline ends came to 12 bases. The CDR3 loop spans 14 amino acids. CDR3 sequence reads: CASRILFSSYEQYF. The CDR3 DNA sequence: TGTGCCAGCAGGATTCTTTTCAGCTCCTACGAGCAGTACTTC.

The V call is TRBV6-5, the J call TRBJ1-4; TRBD1 might be the D (5 bases). CDR3 length equals 13 residues. Germline V lookup: CDR1 MNHEY, CDR2 SVGAGI. V was clipped by 11 bases and J by 5 bases, with 15 bases between them. The CDR3 spells CAARGAANEKLFF. CDR3 in DNA: TGTGCCGCCCGAGGGGCGGCGAATGAAAAACTGTTTTTT.

This chain uses TRBV5-1 with TRBJ1-2; TRBD1 matches at 7 bases. Unmatched junction bases numbered 23, after V lost 5 bases and J lost 4 bases. The germline V gene encodes CDR1 SGHRS and CDR2 YFSETQ. The CDR3 is 19 residues long. In DNA, the CDR3 is TGCGCCAGCAGTTTGTGGGGACAGCAACGAGAGCTTGGTGGCTATGGCTACACCTTC. As protein: CASSLWGQQRELGGYGYTF.

CDR3 coding DNA: TGCGCCAGCAGCTTGGACCTAGCGAGGAGCTCCTACAATGAGCAGTTCTTC. Its protein is CASSLDLARSSYNEQFF. The chain has TRBV5-1 and TRBJ2-1; TRBD2 might be the D (6 bases). The CDR3 is 17 residues long. V shed 0 bases and J shed 0 bases, with 13 bases lying between them. CDR1 is SGHRS and CDR2 is YFSETQ in the germline V gene.

The chain uses TRBV11-2 and TRBJ1-2; 7 nucleotides line up with TRBD1. The CDR3 totals 17 residues. V lost 4 bases to trimming and J lost 7 bases; unmatched junction nucleotides: 18. Germline CDR1 and CDR2: SGHAT and FQNNGV. In DNA, the CDR3 is TGTGCCAGCAGCTCCGTATTGATACAGGGGCGTTTAGGTGGCTACACCTTC. Encoded protein: CASSSVLIQGRLGGYTF.